This T cell receptor beta chain appears in the sequencing data of a study of blood T cell repertoires in COVID-19. Germline V gene sequence: CDR1 KGHDR, CDR2 SFDVKD. Trimming took 5 bases from V and 1 from J; bases not matched to a gene: 3. The CDR3 spans 15 residues. The protocol was immunoSEQ multiplex PCR, while the TCRdb copy is restricted to in-frame clones and leaves out a portion. The data contain 68,000 or so clones, 88% of them seen just once; the ten biggest clones take up approximately 6.8%. The clonotype originates from a woman in her seventies with acute or convalescent COVID-19. Sequences were obtained from peripheral blood. This rearrangement joins TRBV24-1 to TRBJ2-3, with 9 bases identical to TRBD2. The CDR3, as DNA: TGTGCCACCAGTGTGGCGGGAGGGGGCACAGATACGCAGTATTTT. Translated, it gives CATSVAGGGTDTQYF.